The source of this T cell receptor (beta chain) is a study of T cells in Graves' hyperthyroidism and ophthalmopathy. At least ten counts were recorded for this clonotype. Its target is unknown. General study points: Most expanded thyroid clonotypes above 0.001 also appeared in blood.

It was at first hyperthyroidism diagnosis, before any ophthalmopathy symptoms, that the blood sample was taken. Germline values: CDR1 KGHSH, CDR2 LQKENI. V was shortened by 0 bases and J by 8 bases, with 14 bases between the two germline ends. The CDR3 is made up of 15 amino acids. TCR beta CDR3 regions were amplified from RNA transcripts. Primed by the HTBI set, a first-round RT-PCR was run on the TCR CDR3. TCRdb re-called the multiplex PCR reads with MiXCR, one entry per CDR3 protein. Of some 600,000 distinct CDR3 sequences in the sample, approximately 15% were seen once. This TCR derives from a woman aged 30 to 39 with Graves' hyperthyroidism that later progressed to Graves' ophthalmopathy. The V call is TRBV18, the J call TRBJ2-1; D possibly corresponds to TRBD2 (6 bases). Sequencing input: blood. The CDR3 DNA is TGTGCCAGCTCACCACCCCTAGCGTCGTACCATGAGCAGTTCTTC. It yields the protein CASSPPLASYHEQFF.